The clone carrying this TCR beta chain was seen more than once but under ten times. Its antigen is not known. Stable Graves' hyperthyroidism denoted no ophthalmopathy progression over 18 months. The data belong to a study of T cells in Graves' hyperthyroidism and ophthalmopathy. The study's findings and limits: Blood also showed most of the thyroid clonotypes that were expanded above 0.001.

Template material for amplifying TCR beta CDR3 regions consisted of RNA transcripts. HTBI primers were employed in a first-round RT-PCR of the TCR CDR3. TCRdb re-derived calls from the multiplex PCR reads in MiXCR, one entry per CDR3 protein. Of hundreds of thousands of distinct CDR3 sequences detected, 15% to 19% appear once; the ten largest clones hold 7.7%. The CDR3 sequence is 14 residues long. The germline CDR1 and CDR2 sequences are MNHNS and SASEGT. Trimming pared 4 bases from V and 2 bases from J, leaving 8 bases between. The V gene is TRBV6-1, the J gene TRBJ1-4; tentatively, D is TRBD1 (5 bases). This TCR derives from a woman aged 18-29 years with Graves' hyperthyroidism. Sequences were obtained from blood. The CDR3 DNA sequence: TGTGCCAGCAGTGCCTGGGGGACTAATGAAAAACTGTTTTTT. Amino acids: CASSAWGTNEKLFF.